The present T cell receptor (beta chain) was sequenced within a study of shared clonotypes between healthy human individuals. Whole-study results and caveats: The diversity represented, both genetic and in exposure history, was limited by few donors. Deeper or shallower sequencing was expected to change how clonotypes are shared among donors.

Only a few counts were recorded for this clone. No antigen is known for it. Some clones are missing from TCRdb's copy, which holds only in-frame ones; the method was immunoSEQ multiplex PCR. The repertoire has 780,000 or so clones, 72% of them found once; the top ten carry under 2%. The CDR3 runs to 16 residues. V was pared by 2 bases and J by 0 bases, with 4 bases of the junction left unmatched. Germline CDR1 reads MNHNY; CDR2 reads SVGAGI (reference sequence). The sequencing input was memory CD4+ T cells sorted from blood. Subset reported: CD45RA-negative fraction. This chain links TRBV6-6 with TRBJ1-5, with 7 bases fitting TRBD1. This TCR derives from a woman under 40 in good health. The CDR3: CASSYPDRHSNQPQHF. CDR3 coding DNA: TGTGCCAGCAGTTACCCGGACAGGCATAGCAATCAGCCCCAGCATTTT.